This T cell receptor (beta chain) emerged from a study of blood T cell repertoires in COVID-19. Study-level information: Researchers got acute and convalescent COVID-19 samples from the United States, Italy and Spain. From T cells, B-cell-depleted T cells, or PBMCs came the material, which was cDNA or gDNA.

The CDR3 is made up of 14 amino acids. Between the trimmed V and J ends, which lost 4 bases and 1 base, there was a span of 8 bases. Germline V gene sequence: CDR1 LNHDA, CDR2 SQIVND (reference sequence). Per the authors' pipeline: Amplified reference gene primers provided the basis for estimating nucleated cell counts. TCRdb's table, derived via immunoSEQ multiplex PCR, lists solely in-frame clones and lacks some. The D gene and trimming were derived from the DNA, and the V and J assignments and clone size from that table. The repertoire consists of more than 95,000 clones, with over 80% occurring once and the leading ten covering 2% to 2.5%.

The chain is built from TRBV19 and TRBJ2-1, with a tentative D call TRBD1 (6 bases). Material for sequencing was peripheral blood. The sequence was collected from a man aged 25-40 years with acute or convalescent COVID-19. The CDR3 region is CASSTQGSYNEQFF. CDR3 nucleotides: TGTGCCAGTAGTACCCAGGGGTCCTACAATGAGCAGTTCTTC.